This entry concerns a single T cell receptor beta chain. A much bigger clone sits one base away, suggesting this may be a read error. The CDR3 has 14 residues. Germline V CDR1 and CDR2: LNHNV, YYDKDF (reference sequence). TCRdb redid the calling of the 5' RACE reads with MiXCR, one entry per CDR3 protein. In the table there are 70,000 to 80,000 distinct CDR3 sequences, about 7.3% of which are singletons. The data were obtained in a study of T cells after yellow fever vaccination. Sequenced material: CD8+ T cells sorted from PBMCs, taken more than 8 days after the first yellow fever vaccination. The V gene is TRBV15, the J gene TRBJ1-5; unclear D gene. This clonotype was obtained from a man between 18 and 35 years old who received the YFV17D yellow fever vaccine. The CDR3 bases are TGTGCCACCAGCAGAGGACAACAAAATCACCCCCAGCATTTT. This encodes CATSRGQQNHPQHF.